This T cell receptor delta chain appears in the sequencing data of a study of gamma-delta chains in newborns, infants, children. About the study: Polyclonal expansion of innate γδ T cells after birth follows microbial exposure.

This CDR3 spans 22 amino acids. Per germline, CDR1 GEAIGNYY and CDR2 EKD. This clone was counted only a few times. The protein given by TCRdb reflects a much larger clone and differs at residue 4 from this DNA's translation, likely from a read error; the protein shown is the DNA's translation. TCRdb reran clone calling via CATT on the reads. The sample holds thousands of delta-chain clones, 0.3% seen once. The clonotype originates from a child who was a newborn, infant or young child, either healthy, febrile or measles-vaccinated (not recorded which). Sequenced input: blood. The V call is TRDV2, the J call TRDJ3; 13 bases map to TRDD3. The DNA of the CDR3 is TGTGCCTGTGGCACCGACCTAGACTGGGGGATACGCTCGAGCTGGGACACCCGACAGATGTTTTTC. Its protein product is CACGTDLDWGIRSSWDTRQMFF.